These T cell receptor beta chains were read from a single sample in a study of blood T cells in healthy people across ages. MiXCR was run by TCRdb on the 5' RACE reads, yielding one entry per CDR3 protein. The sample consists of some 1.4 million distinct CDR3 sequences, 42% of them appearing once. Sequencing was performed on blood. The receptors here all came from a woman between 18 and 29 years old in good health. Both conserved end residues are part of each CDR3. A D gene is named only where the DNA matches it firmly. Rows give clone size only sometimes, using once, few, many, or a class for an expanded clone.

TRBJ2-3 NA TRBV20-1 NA TGCAGTGCTAGAGATCAGAGGGGGACTACGGGGTATTTT CSARDQRGTTGYF
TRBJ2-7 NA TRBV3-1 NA TGTGCCAGCAGCCAAGATCCTCATCCCTCCTACGAGCAGTGCTTC CASSQDPHPSYEQCF
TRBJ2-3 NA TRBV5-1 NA TGCGCCAGCAGCTTGCGTAGCGGTGCTAGCACAGATACGCAGTATTTT CASSLRSGASTDTQYF
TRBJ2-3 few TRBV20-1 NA TGCAGTGCTCCAAGGCTCTACCCTGAGCCCGATACGCAGTATTTT CSAPRLYPEPDTQYF
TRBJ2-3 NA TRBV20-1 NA TGCAGTGCGGAAGGGTCCTTCACAGATACGCAGTATTTT CSAEGSFTDTQYF
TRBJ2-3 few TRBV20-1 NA TGCAGTGCTAGTTATACCGGGACTTCTACAGATACGCAGTATTTT CSASYTGTSTDTQYF
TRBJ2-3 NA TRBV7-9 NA TGTGCCAGCCGGGTGGTAGGGGGCACAGATACGCAGTATTTT CASRVVGGTDTQYF
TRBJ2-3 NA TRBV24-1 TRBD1 TGTGCCACCAGTGATACACGACAGGGAAGGAGCACAGATACGCAGTATTTT CATSDTRQGRSTDTQYF
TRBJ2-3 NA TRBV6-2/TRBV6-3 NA TGTGCCAGCAGTTATTATGGTGAGGCAGATACGCAGTATTTT CASSYYGEADTQYF
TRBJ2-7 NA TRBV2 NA TGTGCCAGCAGTGATGACTCGGCGGGCTCCTACGAGCAGTACTTC CASSDDSAGSYEQYF
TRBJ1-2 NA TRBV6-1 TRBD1 TGTGCCAGCAGTGACTCACGGACAGGGGGCTTGGATGGCTACACCTTC CASSDSRTGGLDGYTF
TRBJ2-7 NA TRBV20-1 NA TGCAGTGCCCGCGGGACGTCCAAGCAGTACTTC CSARGTSKQYF
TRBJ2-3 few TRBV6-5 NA TGTGCCAGCAGTTACAGAGTCAGGAGCACAGATACGCAGTATTTT CASSYRVRSTDTQYF
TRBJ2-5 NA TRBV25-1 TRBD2 TGTGCCAGCACCCCGGGGAGGACTAGCGGTGAGACCCAGTACTTC CASTPGRTSGETQYF
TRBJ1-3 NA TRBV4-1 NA TGCGCCAGCAGTCTCGGACCGATCTCTGGAAACACCATATATTTT CASSLGPISGNTIYF